This passage covers 14 T cell receptor beta chains from one sample sequenced in a study of CD8 T cells in Susac syndrome. Random hexamers were used to reverse transcribe the RNA input (roughly 0.5 to 1 ug). In TCRdb, the immunoSEQ multiplex PCR reads were re-called with MiXCR into one record per CDR3 protein. The table lists about 300,000 distinct CDR3 sequences, roughly 85% of them singletons. Sample: CD8+ T cells from PBMCs. The source is a human donor with multiple sclerosis.

The rearrangement uses TRBV2 and TRBJ2-3, with 8 bases identical to TRBD2. The CDR3 runs 13 residues. V was pared by 7 bases and J by 5 bases, with 5 bases of the junction left unmatched. Germline assignment: CDR1 SNHLY and CDR2 FYNNEI. The CDR3: CASTGGGQDTQYF. The CDR3 region has the DNA TGTGCCAGCACCGGGGGGGGACAAGATACGCAGTATTTT.

This clonotype was counted once. The chain combines TRBV7-9 with TRBJ2-2; no firm D call. The germline V gene encodes CDR1 SEHNR and CDR2 FQNEAQ (reference sequence). The CDR3 extends over 14 amino acids. Trimming pared 6 bases from V and 2 bases from J, leaving 10 bases between. The CDR3 DNA follows: TGTGCCAGCAGACCCGGATTAAACACCGGGGAGCTGTTTTTT. This codes for CASRPGLNTGELFF. The whole variable domain, remainder taken from reference TRBV7-9 and TRBJ2-2, is DTGVSQNPRHKITKRGQNVTFRCDPISEHNRLYWYRQTLGQGPEFLTYFQNEAQLEKSRLLSDRFSAERPKGSFSTLEIQRTEQGDSAMYLCASRPGLNTGELFFGEGSRLTVL.

The CDR3 sequence is CASSLSLAMGEQFF. CDR3 in DNA: TGTGCCAGCAGTTTATCGCTAGCGATGGGTGAGCAGTTCTTC. The V call is TRBV27, the J call TRBJ2-1; perhaps TRBD2 as D (6 bases). The CDR3 runs 14 residues. CDR1 and CDR2 (germline): MNHEY, SMNVEV (reference sequence). The ends were cut back, 0 bases at V and 9 bases at J, with 12 bases in the middle.

V usage is TRBV28 and J usage is TRBJ1-2; TRBD1 matches 7 bases. This CDR3 is built from 18 residues. The ends lost 6 bases at V and 4 bases at J; junction bases unmatched: 20. Germline values: CDR1 MDHEN, CDR2 SYDVKM. This CDR3 reads CASRAVARDSITSYGYTF. In DNA form, the CDR3 reads TGTGCCAGCAGGGCGGTAGCCCGGGACAGTATTACTTCCTATGGCTACACCTTC.

The CDR3 DNA reads as TGTGCCAGCAGGACTAACAGGGCAACTGAAGCTTTCTTT. It translates to CASRTNRATEAFF. The chain is built from TRBV5-4 and TRBJ1-1; possibly TRBD1 for D (6 bases). The CDR3 covers 13 residues. The V and J ends lost 5 bases and 5 bases respectively, with 13 bases between them. CDR1 is SGHNT and CDR2 is YYREEE in the germline V gene (reference sequence).

This sequence joins TRBV30 and TRBJ2-3; 11 nucleotides match TRBD2. V trimming: 3 bases; J trimming: 2 bases; junction bases outside the gene matches: 7. The CDR3 is 16 amino acids. From germline, CDR1 is GTSNPN and CDR2 SVGIG (reference sequence). The CDR3 nucleotides are TGTGCCTGGAGCGCTAAACTAGCGGGAGACACAGATACGCAGTATTTT. Its translation: CAWSAKLAGDTDTQYF.

The chain joins TRBV3-1 to TRBJ2-1; the match to TRBD2 covers 8 bases. V was clipped by 1 base and J by 4 bases; unmatched bases: 9. Germline CDR1 and CDR2: LGHDT and YNNKEL (reference sequence). The CDR3 consists of 17 residues. The CDR3 is CASSQAVRTSSYNEQFF. CDR3 nucleotides: TGTGCCAGCAGCCAAGCTGTCCGGACTAGCAGTTACAATGAGCAGTTCTTC.

The genes are TRBV9 and TRBJ2-1, with 10 bases that match TRBD1. J gave up 7 bases and V 4 bases, and 11 bases lay outside the gene matches. Per germline, CDR1 SGDLS and CDR2 YYNGEE. There are 16 residues in the CDR3. The CDR3 sequence: CASSLFTGTGENEQFF. As DNA, the CDR3 is TGTGCCAGCAGCTTATTCACCGGGACAGGGGAAAATGAGCAGTTCTTC.

The chain is built from TRBV28 and TRBJ2-1; maybe TRBD1 (6 bases). Germline V lookup: CDR1 MDHEN, CDR2 SYDVKM. V dropped 3 bases and J dropped 7 bases, with 19 bases sitting between them. This CDR3 has 16 residues. The CDR3 here is CASSFAGELSWNEQFF. As DNA, the CDR3 is TGTGCCAGCAGTTTCGCAGGGGAACTTAGTTGGAATGAGCAGTTCTTC.

V and J are TRBV5-1 and TRBJ2-3; 12 nucleotides line up with TRBD2. The CDR3 sequence is 17 residues long. The germline gives CDR1 SGHRS, CDR2 YFSETQ. After removal of 0 bases from V and 0 bases from J, the junction contained 2 bases not matched to a gene. CDR3 residues: CASSLEGTSGSTDTQYF. Written as DNA, the CDR3 is TGCGCCAGCAGCTTGGAGGGGACTAGCGGGAGCACAGATACGCAGTATTTT.

This chain joins TRBV5-6 and TRBJ2-7, with a tentative D call TRBD2 (5 bases). CDR3 length: 13 amino acids. Germline V lookup: CDR1 SGHDT, CDR2 YYEEEE. Trimming removed 2 bases at V and 5 bases at J, with 11 bases between. CDR3 sequence reads: CASSFDPEDEQYF. The DNA of the CDR3 is TGTGCCAGCAGCTTCGACCCGGAGGACGAGCAGTACTTC.

This chain connects TRBV19 to TRBJ1-5; no firm D call. The V and J ends lost 7 bases and 6 bases respectively, with 10 bases between them. The CDR3 covers 12 residues. Looked up from germline, CDR1 is LNHDA and CDR2 is SQIVND (reference sequence). This CDR3 is CASTRAAQPQHF. CDR3 DNA: TGTGCCAGTACTCGGGCAGCTCAGCCCCAGCATTTT.

This clonotype was recorded once. The rearrangement uses TRBV10-2 and TRBJ1-5, with D possibly matching TRBD1 (6 bases). CDR1 is WSHSY and CDR2 is SAAADI in the germline V gene. CDR3 size: 15 residues. Trimming cost V 2 bases and J 0 bases, with 8 bases left between them. CDR3 protein: CASSERGSSNQPQHF. The CDR3 DNA is TGCGCCAGCAGTGAGAGGGGGAGTAGCAATCAGCCCCAGCATTTT.

The chain uses TRBV27 and TRBJ2-1; D is unclear. Trimming took 0 bases from V and 0 from J, leaving 6 bases between them. Germline V gives CDR1 MNHEY, CDR2 SMNVEV (reference sequence). The CDR3 has 15 amino acids. The CDR3 protein is CASSLSPPSYNEQFF. The CDR3 bases are TGTGCCAGCAGTTTATCCCCGCCCTCCTACAATGAGCAGTTCTTC.